This T cell receptor beta chain appears in the sequencing data of a study of PD-1 blockade in classical Hodgkin lymphoma. Study-level information: Nivolumab was given intravenously to patients at 3 mg/kg every 2 weeks.

Stated time point: cycle 4 day 1 (C4D1), after 5 to 7 weeks of nivolumab. All patients experienced relapse after autologous stem cell transplantation, and brentuximab vedotin exposure was variable. Assay: immunoSEQ multiplex PCR; the TCRdb copy retains only in-frame clones and omits some. The sample gives 100,000 or so clones, roughly nine tenths of which show up once; roughly 19% is in the top ten. The CDR3 is 15 amino acids. Trimming removed 0 bases from V and 6 bases from J; junction bases left unmatched: 6. Germline assignment: CDR1 PRHDT and CDR2 FYEKMQ (reference sequence). The clonotype was recovered from a human donor with classical Hodgkin lymphoma. The source was peripheral blood mononuclear cells (PBMCs), collected before the fourth cycle of nivolumab. The chain uses TRBV13 and TRBJ2-3; 7 bases fit TRBD2. The CDR3 here is CASSLGSGVGDTQYF. In DNA, the CDR3 is TGTGCCAGCAGCTTAGGAAGCGGGGTGGGGGATACGCAGTATTTT.